This is a list of T cell receptor beta chains from one sample in a study of shared clonotypes between healthy human individuals. Libraries were prepared by immunoSEQ multiplex PCR; TCRdb keeps only in-frame clonotypes and omits some of them. Of about 490,000 clones listed, around 80% are singletons. Sequenced input: PBMCs. The receptors were gathered from a woman aged 35 to 49 in good health. Some clones in this sample may be carry-over from other donors' samples. CDR3s include the opening cysteine and the closing phenylalanine or tryptophan. A D gene is named only where the DNA matches it firmly. Rows give clone size only sometimes, using once, few, many, or a class for an expanded clone.

>TRBJ2-7|-|TRBV9|-
TGTGCCAGCAGCGTAGCGGTCGCTGGAGTCTACGAGCAGTACTTC
CASSVAVAGVYEQYF
>TRBJ2-2|-|TRBV15|TRBD2
TGTGCCACCAGCAGATCGCTGCGGGGGTACACCGGGGAGCTGTTTTTT
CATSRSLRGYTGELFF
>TRBJ2-3|-|TRBV7-9|-
TGTGCCAGCAGCTTAACCCTTGGCGGGCGACGCACAGATACGCAGTATTTT
CASSLTLGGRRTDTQYF
>TRBJ2-7|-|TRBV7-8|-
TGTGCCAGCAGCCGCGATTATGCGTTAGAGCAGTACTTC
CASSRDYALEQYF
>TRBJ2-1|-|TRBV19|TRBD1
TGTGCCAGTAGTAACCCGGGACAGGGGCTCAATGAGCAGTTCTTC
CASSNPGQGLNEQFF
>TRBJ1-5|once|TRBV30|TRBD1
TGTGCCTGGCTGCCCCGGGACAGGGGAGGAGGGCAGCCCCAGCATTTT
CAWLPRDRGGGQPQHF
>TRBJ2-2|-|TRBV11-2|-
TGTGCCAGCAGCTTAGTATATGGGGTCACCGGGGAGCTGTTTTTT
CASSLVYGVTGELFF
>TRBJ2-3|-|TRBV23-1|-
TGCGCCAGCAGTCATTCTCTCGGACGGGGGATCCCAGATACGCAGTATTTT
CASSHSLGRGIPDTQYF
>TRBJ2-5|-|TRBV4-2|-
TGTGCCAGCAGCTCGAAGGGAGGGGGCCAAGAGACCCAGTACTTC
CASSSKGGGQETQYF
>TRBJ1-5|-|TRBV6-5|-
TGTGCCAGCAGTTCCCGGGACTACAATCAGCCCCAGCATTTT
CASSSRDYNQPQHF
>TRBJ2-2|-|TRBV18|-
TGTGCCAGCTCAGCCGGACAGCACACCGGGGAGCTGTTTTTT
CASSAGQHTGELFF
>TRBJ1-2|-|TRBV4-1|-
TGCGCCAGCAGCCCGCAGGTTACTACTAACTATGGCTACACCTTC
CASSPQVTTNYGYTF
>TRBJ2-3|-|TRBV7-2|-
TGTGCCAGCAGCTTAGCCAGAAACACAGATACGCAGTATTTT
CASSLARNTDTQYF
>TRBJ1-1|-|TRBV18|-
TGTGCCAGCTCACCCGGGGACGACACTGAAGCTTTCTTT
CASSPGDDTEAFF
>TRBJ2-5|-|TRBV30|TRBD2
TGTGCCTGGAGCCGAAAAGACCTGCCGGGACTACCACAAGAGACCCAGTACTTC
CAWSRKDLPGLPQETQYF
>TRBJ1-3|-|TRBV19|-
TGTGCCAGTACCGGGGCAGGAAACTCTGGAAACACCATATATTTT
CASTGAGNSGNTIYF
>TRBJ2-6|-|TRBV19|TRBD2
TGTGCCAGTATACCCACTAGCGGGAGGGGGGCCAACGTCCTGACTTTC
CASIPTSGRGANVLTF
>TRBJ2-1|-|TRBV19|-
TGTGCCAGTAGTCCGCTCAGTAGCTCCTACAATGAGCAGTTCTTC
CASSPLSSSYNEQFF
>TRBJ1-5|few|TRBV28|-
TGTGCCAGCAGTCCGGGAGCAAATCAGCCCCAGCATTTT
CASSPGANQPQHF
>TRBJ2-1|-|TRBV7-9|-
TGTGCCAGCAGCTTCTCTGGGCTAGCCCCCTACAATGAGCAGTTCTTC
CASSFSGLAPYNEQFF
>TRBJ2-3|few|TRBV9|TRBD2
TGTGCCAGCAGCCCACCTAAACTAGCGGGAGTACCAGATACGCAGTATTTT
CASSPPKLAGVPDTQYF
>TRBJ2-1|-|TRBV9|TRBD2
TGTGCCAGCAGCGAGACTAGCAACACCTACAATGAGCAGTTCTTC
CASSETSNTYNEQFF
>TRBJ1-2|once|TRBV18|-
TGTGCCAGCTCTCAAACTAGGACTGAATATGGCTACACCTTC
CASSQTRTEYGYTF
>TRBJ2-5|-|TRBV4-1|TRBD1
TGCGCCAGCAGCCAGCAGGACAGGGCTCAAGAGACCCAGTACTTC
CASSQQDRAQETQYF
>TRBJ1-5|-|TRBV18|TRBD1
TGTGCCAGCTCGCCGGGACAGACCAGCAATCAGCCCCAGCATTTT
CASSPGQTSNQPQHF
>TRBJ1-3|once|TRBV18|TRBD1
TGTGCCAGCTCACCGACAGGGCTTTCCTCTGGAAACACCATATATTTT
CASSPTGLSSGNTIYF
>TRBJ2-7|few|TRBV7-9|-
TGTGCCAGCAGCCCTTCCTGGGACGAGCAGTACTTC
CASSPSWDEQYF
>TRBJ2-5|-|TRBV20-1|-
TGCAGTGCCGGACTTCAAGAGACCCAGTACTTC
CSAGLQETQYF
>TRBJ2-7|few|TRBV28|TRBD2
TGTGCCAGCAGTCCTCCAGCGGGAGCCCCCTACGAGCAGTACTTC
CASSPPAGAPYEQYF
>TRBJ1-4|-|TRBV29-1|-
TGCAGCGTTGAAGATTGGGGGGGGAGTGAAAAACTGTTTTTT
CSVEDWGGSEKLFF
>TRBJ2-2|once|TRBV15|-
TGTGCCACCAGCGCCCCTTTTGGGACCGGGGAGCTGTTTTTT
CATSAPFGTGELFF
>TRBJ2-7|-|TRBV25-1|-
TGTGCCAGCAGTGAACAGGGTTCTAACGAGCAGTACTTC
CASSEQGSNEQYF
>TRBJ2-7|-|TRBV5-8|TRBD1
TGTGCCAGCAGCCAATACCGGGACAGGGACAACGAGCAGTACTTC
CASSQYRDRDNEQYF
>TRBJ1-2|many|TRBV6-1|-
TGTGCCAGCAGTGAAGATTTGGAACGATCGGTAGTCTATGGCTACACCTTC
CASSEDLERSVVYGYTF
>TRBJ2-7|few|TRBV14|-
TGTGCCAGCAGCCAACTGGGGTTAAGGGTCGTTGCCGAGCAGTACTTC
CASSQLGLRVVAEQYF
>TRBJ2-2|-|TRBV29-1|TRBD1
TGCAGCGTTGAAGATCGGGACAGGGTTGGCGGGGAGCTGTTTTTT
CSVEDRDRVGGELFF
>TRBJ1-1|-|TRBV19|-
TGTGCCAGTAGTACAGGGTTAGGGACTGAAGCTTTCTTT
CASSTGLGTEAFF
>TRBJ1-4|-|TRBV19|-
TGTGCCAGTACCGTGGACCGAGATAATGGAAAACTGTTTTTT
CASTVDRDNGKLFF
>TRBJ1-6|-|TRBV28|-
TGTGCCAGCAGCGATAACAGGGACTCACCCCTCCACTTT
CASSDNRDSPLHF
>TRBJ2-7|-|TRBV10-3|TRBD1
TGTGCCACCTTGGACAGGACGTACGAGCAGTACTTC
CATLDRTYEQYF
>TRBJ1-2|-|TRBV6-5|TRBD1
TGTGCCAGCAGGACAGGGGATTATGGCTACACCTTC
CASRTGDYGYTF
>TRBJ1-4|-|TRBV28|TRBD1
TGTGCCAGCAGGGCGCAGGGGGCCGGAGAAAAACTGTTTTTT
CASRAQGAGEKLFF
>TRBJ2-5|few|TRBV6-5|TRBD2
TGTGCCAGCGGACTAGACCAAGAGACCCAGTACTTC
CASGLDQETQYF
>TRBJ1-4|once|TRBV28|TRBD1
TGTGCCAGCAGTCTACCCGGGACAGGGGGAGGAGAACTGTTTTTT
CASSLPGTGGGELFF
>TRBJ2-1|-|TRBV10-3|TRBD2
TGTGCCATCAGGCGGGAGGGGTCCTACAATGAGCAGTTCTTC
CAIRREGSYNEQFF
>TRBJ2-3|-|TRBV7-9|-
TGTGCCAGCGGACTCCTCACAGATACGCAGTATTTT
CASGLLTDTQYF